The 9 T cell receptor beta chains reported below all come from one sample, sequenced in a study of T cell responses to AZD1222 COVID-19 vaccine. Data came from immunoSEQ multiplex PCR; TCRdb stores just in-frame clones and leaves some out. The table shows about 140,000 clones, with over 75% occurring only once. This specimen was peripheral blood, taken on day 0 of AZD1222 vaccination. Source of these receptors: an adult in good health.

This clone was seen a single time. J is TRBJ2-3 and V is TRBV12-5; TRBD1 might be the D (5 bases). Germline CDR1 reads LGHNT; CDR2 reads FRNRAP. V was clipped by 5 bases and J by 4 bases, with 10 bases between them. The CDR3 spans 13 residues. The CDR3 region has the DNA TGTGCTAGTGGTAGGACCAGGGCAGATACGCAGTATTTT. It codes for CASGRTRADTQYF.

The chain combines TRBV7-9 with TRBJ1-6; D gene uncertain. The germline V and J ends were trimmed by 5 bases and 4 bases, with 12 bases remaining between them. The CDR3 has 15 amino acids. Germline CDR1 is SEHNR and CDR2 is FQNEAQ (reference sequence). This CDR3 reads CASSHKGGYNSPLHF. The CDR3 DNA follows: TGTGCCAGCAGCCATAAGGGCGGATATAATTCACCCCTCCACTTT.

The J gene is TRBJ2-7, the V gene TRBV7-9; D uncertain. V lost 1 base and J lost 3, with 7 bases in between. In germline, CDR1 is SEHNR, CDR2 FQNEAQ (reference sequence). This CDR3 has 13 amino acids. The CDR3 DNA is TGTGCCAGCAGCTTAGGTCAAAACTACGAGCAGTACTTC. Its translation: CASSLGQNYEQYF.

Here the CDR3 DNA reads TGTGCCAGCAGCTTGGGGTACGCACCCCAGCATTTT. Translation: CASSLGYAPQHF. The chain employs TRBV5-6 and TRBJ1-5; D unresolved. Trimming took off 0 bases at V and 10 bases at J, with 8 bases between the two ends. The CDR3 extends over 12 amino acids. The germline V gene has CDR1 SGHDT and CDR2 YYEEEE.

The V call is TRBV4-2, the J call TRBJ1-2; TRBD1 matches 7 bases. The V gene's germline CDR1 is LGHNA and CDR2 YNFKEQ. This CDR3 has 13 amino acids. Trimming removed 4 bases from V and 8 bases from J; junction bases left unmatched: 7. The CDR3 DNA follows: TGTGCCAGCAGCCCTACAGGGGCTGGGGGCTACACCTTC. This sequence encodes CASSPTGAGGYTF.

This chain uses TRBV5-1 with TRBJ1-1, with D hard to call. CDR3 length: 12 amino acids. The V and J ends lost 3 bases and 5 bases respectively, with 8 bases between them. Per the germline V gene, CDR1 is SGHRS and CDR2 is YFSETQ. CDR3 protein: CASSSPGTEAFF. CDR3 nucleotides: TGCGCCAGCAGCTCACCCGGGACTGAAGCTTTCTTT.

The J gene is TRBJ1-5, the V gene TRBV27; D ambiguous. CDR1 and CDR2 from the germline V gene are MNHEY and SMNVEV (reference sequence). The CDR3 runs 14 residues. V was cut by 2 bases and J by 1 base, with 6 bases left in between. The CDR3 nucleotides read TGTGCCAGCAGTTTAGTGGGAAGCAATCAGCCCCAGCATTTT. It codes for CASSLVGSNQPQHF.

This clone has only a few counts. The V call is TRBV19, the J call TRBJ2-5; TRBD2 matches 12 bases. The CDR3 is 12 residues long. Germline CDR1 LNHDA, CDR2 SQIVND (reference sequence). V dropped 10 bases and J dropped 5; count of bases not matched to a gene: 2. The CDR3 spells CATTSGGETQYF. DNA for the CDR3: TGTGCCACAACTAGCGGGGGGGAGACCCAGTACTTC. The variable domain in full, with the rest retrieved from reference TRBV19 and TRBJ2-5, is DGGITQSPKYLFRKEGQNVTLSCEQNLNHDAMYWYRQDPGQGLRLIYYSQIVNDFQKGDIAEGYSVSREKKESFPLTVTSAQKNPTAFYLCATTSGGETQYFGPGTRLLVL.

The chain recombines TRBV4-1 with TRBJ1-5, with D possibly matching TRBD1 (5 bases). Germline V gene lookup returns CDR1 MGHRA and CDR2 YSYEKL. Between the trimmed V and J ends, which lost 3 bases and 2 bases, there was a span of 11 bases. The CDR3 runs 15 residues. CDR3 sequence reads: CASSHEGVGNQPQHF. CDR3 DNA sequence: TGCGCCAGCAGCCATGAAGGGGTTGGCAATCAGCCCCAGCATTTT.